Below are 20 T cell receptor beta chains sequenced from a single sample in a study of T cells in tuberculosis (dated by TCRdb to about 2018). The protocol used for the library was the immunoSEQ multiplex PCR assay. TCRdb holds this immuneACCESS table with in-frame rearrangements only. Some clones are missing; in checked studies, unresolved V genes explain under half, and the rest has no known cause. A total of tens of thousands of clones appear in this sample, around nine tenths of them only once. Jointly, the top ten make up roughly 5.4% of the sample. Taken with the paper, the label for time point translates to: new active TB diagnosis, blood taken before or within 7 days of starting treatment. The sequencing used PBMCs, collected at tuberculosis diagnosis. The receptors stem from an adult with tuberculosis.

This clone appeared once. The V call is TRBV5-4, the J call TRBJ2-3, with 7 nucleotides matching TRBD2. This CDR3 contains 15 residues. V shed 2 bases, J shed 4 bases, and the junction held 7 bases outside the gene matches. Germline values: CDR1 SGHNT, CDR2 YYREEE (reference sequence). CDR3 nucleotides: TGTGCCAGCAGCTTAAGTGGCGGGAGAGCAGATACGCAGTATTTT. This gives the protein CASSLSGGRADTQYF.

CDR3 bases: TGTGCCAGCAGCTTAATCCAGGGGAACACTGAAGCTTTCTTT. Encoded protein: CASSLIQGNTEAFF. The J gene is TRBJ1-1, the V gene TRBV7-9; D is possibly TRBD1 (5 bases). This CDR3 is 14 amino acids long. Germline values: CDR1 SEHNR, CDR2 FQNEAQ (reference sequence). V gave up 2 bases and J gave up 1 base, with 8 bases separating them. Full variable domain (remainder filled in from reference TRBV7-9 and TRBJ1-1): DTGVSQNPRHKITKRGQNVTFRCDPISEHNRLYWYRQTLGQGPEFLTYFQNEAQLEKSRLLSDRFSAERPKGSFSTLEIQRTEQGDSAMYLCASSLIQGNTEAFFGQGTRLTVV.

This chain uses TRBV6-1 with TRBJ2-5, with 9 positions matching TRBD2. This CDR3 contains 16 residues. Germline assignment: CDR1 MNHNS and CDR2 SASEGT. Trimming removed 1 base from V and 7 bases from J; junction bases left unmatched: 10. The CDR3 sequence is CASSEESAGGRGTQYF. Here the CDR3 DNA reads TGTGCCAGCAGTGAAGAGTCTGCGGGGGGGCGGGGGACCCAGTACTTC.

The genes are TRBV2 and TRBJ2-7; D is undetermined. CDR3 length: 12 amino acids. V was cut by 6 bases and J by 3 bases, with 9 bases left in between. Germline V lookup: CDR1 SNHLY, CDR2 FYNNEI. Here the CDR3 DNA reads TGTGCCAGCAGGGAAACTTACTACGAGCAGTACTTC. Its translation is CASRETYYEQYF.

The chain combines TRBV28 with TRBJ1-2; D unresolved. This CDR3 is 13 amino acids long. Germline lookup yields CDR1 MDHEN and CDR2 SYDVKM. The germline V and J ends were trimmed by 7 bases and 5 bases, with 14 bases remaining between them. The chain's CDR3 is CASTWNSGYGYTF. In DNA form, the CDR3 reads TGTGCCAGCACGTGGAATTCGGGTTATGGCTACACCTTC.

V gene TRBV11-1 combines with J gene TRBJ1-1, with D possibly TRBD1 on 5 matching bases. Germline loops: CDR1 SGHAT, CDR2 FQDESV (reference sequence). Between the trimmed V and J ends, which lost 1 base and 1 base, there was a span of 7 bases. The CDR3 spans 14 residues. The chain's CDR3 is CASSLGQPNTEAFF. The CDR3 DNA is TGTGCCAGCAGCTTAGGACAGCCGAACACTGAAGCTTTCTTT. The full variable domain, its missing parts supplied by reference TRBV11-1 and TRBJ1-1, is EAEVAQSPRYKITEKSQAVAFWCDPISGHATLYWYRQILGQGPELLVQFQDESVVDDSQLPKDRFSAERLKGVDSTLKIQPAELGDSAMYLCASSLGQPNTEAFFGQGTRLTVV.

The gene calls are TRBV2 and TRBJ1-4; 8 positions agree with TRBD1. The CDR3 loop spans 15 amino acids. The V segment lost 5 bases and the J segment 0 bases; nucleotides outside the gene matches: 2. CDR1 is SNHLY and CDR2 is FYNNEI in the germline V gene. The CDR3 DNA reads TGTGCCAGCAGTCCGGACAGGGCAACTAATGAAAAACTGTTTTTT. The encoded protein is CASSPDRATNEKLFF.

This rearrangement joins TRBV2 to TRBJ2-2; perhaps TRBD1 as D (5 bases). Between the trimmed V and J ends, which lost 5 bases and 1 base, there was a span of 20 bases. Germline assignment: CDR1 SNHLY and CDR2 FYNNEI. There are 18 residues in the CDR3. CDR3 DNA: TGTGCCAGCAGTTCCTCCGGCGCAGGGTTCTTGAACACCGGGGAGCTGTTTTTT. Translated: CASSSSGAGFLNTGELFF.

CDR3 protein: CASSGDLQGWPYEQYF. Written as DNA, the CDR3 is TGTGCCAGCAGTGGGGATCTACAGGGGTGGCCCTACGAGCAGTACTTC. J is TRBJ2-7 and V is TRBV27; 7 positions agree with TRBD1. V trimming: 5 bases; J trimming: 2 bases; junction bases outside the gene matches: 12. The CDR3 sequence is 16 residues long. Germline V gene data show CDR1 as MNHEY and CDR2 as SMNVEV (reference sequence).

CDR3 sequence: CASSPTGEGTEAFF. The CDR3 DNA reads as TGCGCCAGCAGCCCGACCGGGGAGGGCACTGAAGCTTTCTTT. The chain has TRBV4-3 and TRBJ1-1; no reliable D call. The V end lost 4 bases, the J end lost 4 bases, and 13 bases lay between the germline ends. Germline V CDR1 and CDR2: LGHNA, YSLEER. The CDR3 covers 14 residues.

V is TRBV4-3 and J is TRBJ1-4; 8 nucleotides line up with TRBD1. The CDR3 spans 15 residues. Trimming at V came to 4 bases and at J to 10 bases, leaving 11 bases not matched to a gene. The germline CDR1 and CDR2 sequences are LGHNA and YSLEER. The CDR3 region is CASSRSPGQEPKLFF. The CDR3, as DNA: TGCGCCAGCAGCCGGTCTCCGGGACAGGAGCCAAAACTGTTTTTT.

The rearrangement uses TRBV2 and TRBJ1-2, with TRBD1 identical over 9 bases. CDR3 size: 14 residues. In germline, CDR1 is SNHLY, CDR2 FYNNEI. V lost 5 bases, J lost 7 bases, and 8 bases stayed unmatched. The CDR3 region has the DNA TGTGCCAGCAGTCGGGACAGGGAAATAGTTGGCTACACCTTC. Amino acid sequence: CASSRDREIVGYTF.

This clone is a singleton in its sample. This sequence joins TRBV6-5 and TRBJ1-1; tentative D call: TRBD1 (5 bases). The CDR3 extends over 14 amino acids. The germline V gene encodes CDR1 MNHEY and CDR2 SVGAGI. The germline V and J ends were trimmed by 6 bases and 4 bases, with 15 bases remaining between them. The CDR3 nucleotides read TGTGCCAGCAGCCTCGACAGCGTAGGCACTGAAGCTTTCTTT. Protein: CASSLDSVGTEAFF.

The rearrangement uses TRBV7-9 and TRBJ1-2, with TRBD1 identical over 7 bases. The V gene end was trimmed by 1 base and the J gene end by 6 bases; junction bases not matched to a gene: 2. CDR1 and CDR2 from the germline V gene are SEHNR and FQNEAQ (reference sequence). The CDR3 covers 13 residues. This CDR3 reads CASSLDRGHGYTF. CDR3 DNA sequence: TGTGCCAGCAGCTTAGACAGGGGACATGGCTACACCTTC.

The DNA of the CDR3 is TGTGCCAGCAGTGAACCCAGGGGGCCAGGCTATGGCTACACCTTC. Protein: CASSEPRGPGYGYTF. This sequence joins TRBV25-1 and TRBJ1-2, with 8 positions matching TRBD1. V shed 2 bases and J 4 bases; nucleotides not matched to a gene: 6. Germline V gene lookup returns CDR1 MGHDK and CDR2 SYGVNS. The CDR3 runs to 15 residues.

The chain combines TRBV5-6 with TRBJ2-7; no clear D gene. CDR3 length: 12 amino acids. Germline V lookup: CDR1 SGHDT, CDR2 YYEEEE. V was cut by 4 bases and J by 2 bases, with 7 bases left in between. This chain's CDR3 is CASSTVTYEQYF. The DNA for the CDR3 is TGTGCCAGCAGCACAGTGACCTACGAGCAGTACTTC.

This clone was counted between two and nine times. The chain links TRBV14 to TRBJ1-6; D is undetermined. V lost 3 bases and J lost 7, with 13 bases in between. In germline, CDR1 is SGHDN, CDR2 FVKESK. The CDR3 spans 15 residues. CDR3 bases: TGTGCCAGCAGCCACGGTAGGCAGGCCAATTCACCCCTCCACTTT. Amino acid sequence: CASSHGRQANSPLHF.

The rearrangement links TRBV27 to TRBJ2-2, with D possibly being TRBD1 (6 bases). The germline CDR1 and CDR2 sequences are MNHEY and SMNVEV (reference sequence). CDR3 length equals 14 residues. Trimming stripped 8 bases from V and 7 bases from J, with 17 bases between. The CDR3 protein is CASSLRGNDGELFF. CDR3 in DNA: TGTGCCAGCTCCCTGAGGGGGAACGACGGGGAGCTGTTTTTT.

The CDR3 here is CASRNRGYSPLHF. For the CDR3, the DNA is TGTGCCAGCAGGAACAGGGGCTACTCACCCCTCCACTTT. This sequence joins TRBV2 and TRBJ1-6; 7 bases are a match to TRBD1. V lost 6 bases, J lost 10 bases, and 6 bases stayed unmatched. This CDR3 region has 13 residues. The V gene's germline CDR1 is SNHLY and CDR2 FYNNEI.

The chain carries TRBV30 and TRBJ1-4, with 8 positions matching TRBD1. Germline trimming cut 3 bases from V and 8 bases from J; bases unmatched to any gene: 8. The CDR3 consists of 14 residues. Looked up from germline, CDR1 is GTSNPN and CDR2 is SVGIG (reference sequence). This chain's CDR3 is CAWSLSRGQEKLFF. The CDR3 DNA is TGTGCCTGGAGCCTGTCCAGGGGGCAGGAAAAACTGTTTTTT.